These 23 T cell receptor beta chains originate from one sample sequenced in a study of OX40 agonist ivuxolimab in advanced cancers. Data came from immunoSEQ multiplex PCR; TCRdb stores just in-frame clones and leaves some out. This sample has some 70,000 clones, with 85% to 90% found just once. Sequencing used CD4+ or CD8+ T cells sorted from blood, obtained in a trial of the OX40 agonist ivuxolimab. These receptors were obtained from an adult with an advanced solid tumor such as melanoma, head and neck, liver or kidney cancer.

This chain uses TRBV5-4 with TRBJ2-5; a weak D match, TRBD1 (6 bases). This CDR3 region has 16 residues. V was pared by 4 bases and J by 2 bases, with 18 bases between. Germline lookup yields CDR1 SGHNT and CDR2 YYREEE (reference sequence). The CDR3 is CASSLRRGSLQETQYF. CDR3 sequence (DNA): TGTGCCAGCAGCCTGCGCAGGGGATCGCTGCAAGAGACCCAGTACTTC.

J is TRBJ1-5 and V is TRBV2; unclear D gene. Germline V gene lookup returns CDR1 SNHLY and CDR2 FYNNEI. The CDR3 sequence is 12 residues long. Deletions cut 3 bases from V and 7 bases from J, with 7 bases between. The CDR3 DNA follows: TGTGCCAGCAGTGATGAGGGACAGCCCCAGCATTTT. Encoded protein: CASSDEGQPQHF.

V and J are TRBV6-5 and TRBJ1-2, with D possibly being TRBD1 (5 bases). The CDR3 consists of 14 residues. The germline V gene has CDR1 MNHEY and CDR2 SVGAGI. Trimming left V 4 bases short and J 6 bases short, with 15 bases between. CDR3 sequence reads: CASSSNYGTHGYTF. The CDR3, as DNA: TGTGCCAGCAGTTCAAACTACGGGACGCATGGCTACACCTTC.

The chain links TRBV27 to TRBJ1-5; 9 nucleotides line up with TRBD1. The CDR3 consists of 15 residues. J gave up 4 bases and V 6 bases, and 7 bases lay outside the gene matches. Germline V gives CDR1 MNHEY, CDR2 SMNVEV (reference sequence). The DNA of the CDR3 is TGTGCCAGCAGAAGGACCGGGACAGGGAATCAGCCCCAGCATTTT. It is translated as CASRRTGTGNQPQHF.

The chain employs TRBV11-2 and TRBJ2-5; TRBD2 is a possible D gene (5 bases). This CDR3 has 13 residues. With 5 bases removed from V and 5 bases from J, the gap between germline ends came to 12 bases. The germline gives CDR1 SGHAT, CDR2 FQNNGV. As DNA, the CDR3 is TGTGCCAGCAGCCAAACGGGGTCGGAGACCCAGTACTTC. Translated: CASSQTGSETQYF.

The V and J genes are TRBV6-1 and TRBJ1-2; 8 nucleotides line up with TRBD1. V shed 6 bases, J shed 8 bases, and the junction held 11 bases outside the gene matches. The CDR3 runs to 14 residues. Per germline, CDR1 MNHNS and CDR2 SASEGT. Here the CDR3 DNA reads TGTGCCAGCAGAAGCATGGACAGGGCAAACGGCTACACCTTC. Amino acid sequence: CASRSMDRANGYTF.

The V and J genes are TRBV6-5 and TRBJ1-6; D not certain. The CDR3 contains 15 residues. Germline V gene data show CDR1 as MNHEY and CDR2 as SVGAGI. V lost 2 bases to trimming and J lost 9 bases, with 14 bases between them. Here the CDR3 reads CASSYRVDGVSPLHF. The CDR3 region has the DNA TGTGCCAGCAGTTACCGGGTCGATGGGGTTTCACCCCTCCACTTT.

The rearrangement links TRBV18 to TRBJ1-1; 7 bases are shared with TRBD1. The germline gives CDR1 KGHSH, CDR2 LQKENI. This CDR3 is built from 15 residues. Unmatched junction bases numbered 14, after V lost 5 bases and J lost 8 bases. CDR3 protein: CASSTSFWDSQEAFF. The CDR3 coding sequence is TGTGCCAGCTCAACCAGTTTCTGGGACAGTCAGGAAGCTTTCTTT.

For the CDR3, the DNA is TGTGCCAGCAGCTTACCGCAGGGGAGCTACACCTTC. Its translation is CASSLPQGSYTF. The genes are TRBV7-9 and TRBJ1-2, with D perhaps TRBD1 (6 bases). Germline CDR1 SEHNR, CDR2 FQNEAQ (reference sequence). This CDR3 is 12 amino acids long. The V and J ends lost 2 bases and 9 bases respectively, with 10 bases between them.

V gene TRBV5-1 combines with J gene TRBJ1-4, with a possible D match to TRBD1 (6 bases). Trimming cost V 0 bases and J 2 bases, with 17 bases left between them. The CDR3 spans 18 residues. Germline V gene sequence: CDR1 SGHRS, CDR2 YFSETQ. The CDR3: CASSLGGGGLTTNEKLFF. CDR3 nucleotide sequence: TGCGCCAGCAGCTTGGGAGGAGGGGGGCTGACCACTAATGAAAAACTGTTTTTT. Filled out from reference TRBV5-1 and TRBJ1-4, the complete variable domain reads KAGVTQTPRYLIKTRGQQVTLSCSPISGHRSVSWYQQTPGQGLQFLFEYFSETQRNKGNFPGRFSGRQFSNSRSEMNVSTLELGDSALYLCASSLGGGGLTTNEKLFFGSGTQLSVL.

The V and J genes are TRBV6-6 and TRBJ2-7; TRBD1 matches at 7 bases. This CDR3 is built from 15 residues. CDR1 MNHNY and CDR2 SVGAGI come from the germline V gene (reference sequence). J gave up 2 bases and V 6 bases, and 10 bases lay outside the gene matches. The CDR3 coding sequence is TGTGCCAGCAGAAGACAGGGTGATTGGGCCTACGAGCAGTACTTC. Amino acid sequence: CASRRQGDWAYEQYF.

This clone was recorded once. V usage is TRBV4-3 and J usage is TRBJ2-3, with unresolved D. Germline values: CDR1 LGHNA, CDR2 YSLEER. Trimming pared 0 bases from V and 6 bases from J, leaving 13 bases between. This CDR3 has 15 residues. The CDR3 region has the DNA TGCGCCAGCAGCCAAGAACCCACGGCCAGGGATACGCAGTATTTT. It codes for CASSQEPTARDTQYF.

CDR3 nucleotides: TGTGCCAGCGAGGGTAGCTCCTACAATGAGCAGTTCTTC. Its protein product is CASEGSSYNEQFF. The chain employs TRBV6-5 and TRBJ2-1; D may be TRBD2 (5 bases). Germline loops: CDR1 MNHEY, CDR2 SVGAGI. V lost 8 bases, J lost 0 bases, and 8 bases lay in between. The CDR3 consists of 13 residues.

CDR3 coding DNA: TGTGCCAGTAGTATGTGGGGGGGTCAGCCCCAGCATTTT. Protein product: CASSMWGGQPQHF. The rearrangement joins TRBV19 to TRBJ1-5; perhaps TRBD1 as D (5 bases). The germline V gene has CDR1 LNHDA and CDR2 SQIVND (reference sequence). The CDR3 consists of 13 residues. Between the trimmed V and J ends, which lost 3 bases and 6 bases, there was a span of 9 bases.

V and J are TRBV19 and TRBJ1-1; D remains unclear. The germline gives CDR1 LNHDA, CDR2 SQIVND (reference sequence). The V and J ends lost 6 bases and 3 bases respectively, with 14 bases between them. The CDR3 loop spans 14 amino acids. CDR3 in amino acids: CASRERNRDTEAFF. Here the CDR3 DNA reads TGTGCCAGTAGGGAAAGAAATCGGGACACTGAAGCTTTCTTT.

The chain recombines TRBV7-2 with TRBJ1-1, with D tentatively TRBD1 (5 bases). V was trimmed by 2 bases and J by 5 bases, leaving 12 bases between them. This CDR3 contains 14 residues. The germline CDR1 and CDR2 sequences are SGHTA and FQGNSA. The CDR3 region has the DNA TGTGCCAGCAGCTTAAGGCAGGGAGGAACTGAAGCTTTCTTT. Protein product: CASSLRQGGTEAFF.

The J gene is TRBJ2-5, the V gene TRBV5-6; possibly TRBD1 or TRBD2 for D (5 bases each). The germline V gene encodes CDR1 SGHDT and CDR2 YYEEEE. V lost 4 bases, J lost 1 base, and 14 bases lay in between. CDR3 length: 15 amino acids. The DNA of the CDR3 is TGTGCCAGCAGCGAGAGGGGACGGACCCAAGAGACCCAGTACTTC. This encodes CASSERGRTQETQYF.

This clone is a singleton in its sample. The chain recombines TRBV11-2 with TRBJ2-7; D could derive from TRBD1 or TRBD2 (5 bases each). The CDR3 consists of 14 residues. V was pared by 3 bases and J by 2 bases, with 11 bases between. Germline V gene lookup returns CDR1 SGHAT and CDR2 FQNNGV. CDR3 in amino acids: CASSFSQGPYEQYF. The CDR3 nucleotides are TGTGCCAGCAGCTTCTCTCAGGGACCCTACGAGCAGTACTTC.

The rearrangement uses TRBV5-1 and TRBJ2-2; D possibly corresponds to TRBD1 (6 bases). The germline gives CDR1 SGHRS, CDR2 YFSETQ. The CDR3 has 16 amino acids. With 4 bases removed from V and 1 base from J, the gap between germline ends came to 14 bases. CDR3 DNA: TGCGCCAGCAGCATAGCCGGGACACGGAACACCGGGGAGCTGTTTTTT. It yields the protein CASSIAGTRNTGELFF. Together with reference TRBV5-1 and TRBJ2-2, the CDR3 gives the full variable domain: KAGVTQTPRYLIKTRGQQVTLSCSPISGHRSVSWYQQTPGQGLQFLFEYFSETQRNKGNFPGRFSGRQFSNSRSEMNVSTLELGDSALYLCASSIAGTRNTGELFFGEGSRLTVL.

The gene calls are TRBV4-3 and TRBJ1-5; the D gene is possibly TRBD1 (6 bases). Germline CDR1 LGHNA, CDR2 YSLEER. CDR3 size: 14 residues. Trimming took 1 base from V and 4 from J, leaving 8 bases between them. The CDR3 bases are TGCGCCAGCAGCCAAGGGACAGAGAATCAGCCCCAGCATTTT. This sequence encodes CASSQGTENQPQHF.

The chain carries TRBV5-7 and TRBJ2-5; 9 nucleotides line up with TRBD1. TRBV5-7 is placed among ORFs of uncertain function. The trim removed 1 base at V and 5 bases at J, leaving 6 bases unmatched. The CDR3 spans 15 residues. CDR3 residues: CASSLSGQGLETQYF. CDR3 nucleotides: TGTGCCAGCAGCTTGAGTGGACAGGGGTTGGAGACCCAGTACTTC.

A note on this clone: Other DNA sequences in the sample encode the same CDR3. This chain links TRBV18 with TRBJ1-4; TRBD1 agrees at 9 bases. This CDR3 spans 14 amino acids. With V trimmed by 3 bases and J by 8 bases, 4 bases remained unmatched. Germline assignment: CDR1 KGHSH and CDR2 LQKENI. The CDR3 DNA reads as TGTGCCAGCTCACCTGGGACAGGGCGAGAAAAACTGTTTTTT. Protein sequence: CASSPGTGREKLFF.

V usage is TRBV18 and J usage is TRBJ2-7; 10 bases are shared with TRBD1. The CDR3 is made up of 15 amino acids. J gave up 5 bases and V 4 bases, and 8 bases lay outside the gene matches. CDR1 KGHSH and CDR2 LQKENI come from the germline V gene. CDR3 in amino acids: CASSRRTGGWDEQYF. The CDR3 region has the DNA TGTGCCAGCTCACGCCGGACAGGGGGTTGGGACGAGCAGTACTTC.